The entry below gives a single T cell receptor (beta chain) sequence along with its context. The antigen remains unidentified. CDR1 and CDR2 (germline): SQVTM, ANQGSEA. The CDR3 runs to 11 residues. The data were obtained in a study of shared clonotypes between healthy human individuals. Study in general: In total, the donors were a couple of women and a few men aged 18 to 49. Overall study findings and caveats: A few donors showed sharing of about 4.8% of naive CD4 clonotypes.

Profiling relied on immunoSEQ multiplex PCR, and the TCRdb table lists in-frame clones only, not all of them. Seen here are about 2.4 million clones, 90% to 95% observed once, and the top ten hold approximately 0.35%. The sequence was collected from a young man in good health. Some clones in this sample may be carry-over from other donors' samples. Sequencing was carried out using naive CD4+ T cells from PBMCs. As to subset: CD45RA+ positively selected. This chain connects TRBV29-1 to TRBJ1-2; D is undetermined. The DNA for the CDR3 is TGCAGTTCCGGGGAGGACTATGGCTACACCTTC. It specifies CSSGEDYGYTF. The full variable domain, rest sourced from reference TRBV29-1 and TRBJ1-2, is SAVISQKPSRDICQRGTSLTIQCQVDSQVTMMFWYRQQPGQSLTLIATANQGSEATYESGFVIDKFPISRPNLTFSTLTVSNMSPEDSSIYLCSSGEDYGYTFGSGTRLTVV.